This is a list of T cell receptor beta chains from one sample in a study of blood T cells in healthy people across ages. TCRdb recomputed calls from the 5' RACE reads with MiXCR, one row per CDR3 protein. The sample shows more than 650,000 distinct CDR3 sequences, about 24% of them seen only once. Material: blood. These receptors all stem from a man in his 70s in good health. The CDR3 runs from the conserved cysteine through the conserved F or W. A D gene is named only where the DNA matches it firmly. Expanded clones get a size class; other rows say once, few or many, or leave the size out.

TRBJ2-5	-	TRBV3-1	-	CASSPTTGPQETQYF	TGTGCCAGCAGTCCCACGACGGGCCCCCAAGAGACCCAGTACTTC
TRBJ1-3	-	TRBV11-2	-	CASSSLTSIESRNTIYF	TGTGCCAGCAGCTCTCTGACATCTATCGAGAGTCGAAACACCATATATTTT
TRBJ2-1	TRBD2	TRBV20-1	-	CSARASGRADEQFF	TGCAGTGCTAGGGCTAGCGGGAGGGCCGATGAGCAGTTCTTC
TRBJ2-3	TRBD2	TRBV5-1	few	CASRPPGLAGTTDTQYF	TGCGCCAGCAGGCCTCCGGGACTAGCGGGGACCACAGATACGCAGTATTTT
TRBJ1-1	-	TRBV13	-	CASSQAGAEAFF	TGTGCCAGCAGCCAGGCCGGTGCTGAAGCTTTCTTT
TRBJ1-1	-	TRBV20-1	-	CSAREGANLNTEAFF	TGCAGTGCTAGAGAGGGGGCTAATCTGAACACTGAAGCTTTCTTT
TRBJ2-7	TRBD1	TRBV6-5	-	CASRPGGGEQYF	TGTGCCAGCAGGCCAGGGGGTGGCGAGCAGTACTTC
TRBJ2-3	-	TRBV20-1	-	CSARESEDTQYF	TGCAGTGCTAGGGAAAGCGAAGATACGCAGTATTTT
TRBJ2-3	-	TRBV20-1	-	CSARVSGARGSSTDTQYF	TGCAGTGCTAGAGTCTCGGGAGCTAGGGGATCCAGCACAGATACGCAGTATTTT
TRBJ2-1	TRBD2	TRBV6-5	-	CASSLSGRVSIWSNEQFF	TGTGCCAGCAGCCTAAGCGGGAGGGTATCGATCTGGTCCAATGAGCAGTTCTTC
TRBJ2-2	TRBD2	TRBV5-1	few	CASSQSGDTGELFF	TGCGCCAGCAGCCAGAGCGGGGACACCGGGGAGCTGTTTTTT
TRBJ1-4	TRBD1	TRBV11-2	many	CASSLDRDNEKLFF	TGTGCCAGCAGCTTGGACAGGGATAATGAAAAACTGTTTTTT
TRBJ2-7	TRBD2	TRBV20-1	-	CSAEEGVGRASKFF	TGCAGTGCGGAAGAGGGGGTCGGGAGGGCCTCGAAGTTCTTC
TRBJ2-7	-	TRBV12-3/TRBV12-4	-	CASSFSSTGTYEQYF	TGTGCCAGCAGTTTTTCGTCGACGGGGACCTACGAGCAGTACTTC
TRBJ2-1	-	TRBV7-9	-	CASSLAAGVVGNEQFF	TGTGCCAGCAGCTTAGCTGCTGGGGTGGTAGGGAATGAGCAGTTCTTC
TRBJ1-4	-	TRBV18	-	CASSRAGQSNEKLFF	TGTGCCAGCTCACGTGCAGGGCAAAGTAATGAAAAACTGTTTTTT
TRBJ1-1	-	TRBV14	-	CASSQYIHTEAFF	TGTGCCAGCAGCCAATATATTCACACTGAAGCTTTCTTT
TRBJ2-5	TRBD2	TRBV5-1	few	CASSLDLAGGAETQYF	TGCGCCAGCAGCTTGGATCTAGCGGGAGGCGCAGAGACCCAGTACTTC
TRBJ2-2	-	TRBV2	many	CASSGPNTGELFF	TGTGCCAGCAGTGGTCCCAACACCGGGGAGCTGTTTTTT
TRBJ2-7	TRBD2	TRBV7-2	few	CASTNTRLAGGEQYF	TGTGCCAGCACCAATACCCGACTAGCGGGGGGCGAGCAGTACTTC
TRBJ2-3	TRBD2	TRBV20-1	-	CSARAFPGLATDTQYF	TGCAGTGCTAGAGCTTTTCCGGGACTAGCGACAGATACGCAGTATTTT
TRBJ1-1	-	TRBV7-2	-	CAGTDGAHTEAFF	TGTGCCGGCACCGATGGGGCACACACTGAAGCTTTCTTT
TRBJ2-3	-	TRBV5-1	-	CASSLFSPDTQYF	TGCGCCAGCAGCTTGTTTTCCCCCGATACGCAGTATTTT
TRBJ2-7	-	TRBV5-1	-	CASSYIGTTSYEQYF	TGCGCCAGCAGCTATATCGGGACAACCTCCTACGAGCAGTACTTC
TRBJ1-2	-	TRBV11-2	few	CASSLIAANYGYTF	TGTGCCAGCAGCTTAATAGCGGCTAACTATGGCTACACCTTC
TRBJ2-4	-	TRBV2	-	CASRGDPVIQYF	TGTGCCAGCAGGGGGGACCCCGTCATTCAGTACTTC
TRBJ1-2	-	TRBV29-1	-	CSVDTEELSGGYTF	TGCAGCGTCGATACCGAAGAGTTGTCTGGTGGCTACACCTTC
TRBJ2-1	-	TRBV2	many	CASQGSSYNEQFF	TGTGCCAGCCAAGGGAGCTCCTACAATGAGCAGTTCTTC
TRBJ2-7	-	TRBV20-1	-	CSARVRAIEQYF	TGCAGTGCTAGAGTCAGAGCAATCGAGCAGTACTTC
TRBJ2-7	TRBD1	TRBV5-1	few	CASSRDRATLYEQYF	TGCGCCAGCTCAAGGGACAGGGCGACCCTCTACGAGCAGTACTTC